One and the same sample provided the 23 T cell receptor beta chains below, sequenced in a study of shared clonotypes between healthy human individuals. Profiled with immunoSEQ multiplex PCR; TCRdb holds only in-frame clones, not every one. The sample consists of about 1.5 million clones, about 98% of them appearing once. The sequenced sample consisted of naive CD4+ T cells sorted from blood. Subset: CD45RA+ positively selected. These receptors were collected from a man aged 25 to 45 in good health.

The J gene is TRBJ2-5, the V gene TRBV4-1, with unresolved D. In germline, CDR1 is MGHRA, CDR2 YSYEKL. The CDR3 length is 13 residues. V gave up 1 base and J gave up 5 bases, with 8 bases separating them. The CDR3 nucleotides are TGCGCCAGCAGCCAAGGCTACAAGGAGACCCAGTACTTC. It codes for CASSQGYKETQYF.

The chain is built from TRBV25-1 and TRBJ2-7, with D possibly being TRBD1 or TRBD2 (6 bases each). Deletions cut 2 bases from V and 3 bases from J, with 14 bases between. CDR3 length equals 15 residues. Germline CDR1 is MGHDK and CDR2 is SYGVNS. The CDR3 nucleotides are TGTGCCAGCAGTGAACCGGGGGCTCAGGGCTACGAGCAGTACTTC. The encoded protein is CASSEPGAQGYEQYF.

The sample holds one count of this clone. The chain is built from TRBV29-1 and TRBJ2-3, with 11 bases that match TRBD2. The CDR3 sequence is 15 residues long. V trimming: 6 bases; J trimming: 2 bases; junction bases outside the gene matches: 7. Looked up from germline, CDR1 is SQVTM and CDR2 is ANQGSEA. The CDR3 nucleotides are TGCAGCGTCGCATCGGGACTAGCGGACACAGATACGCAGTATTTT. This sequence encodes CSVASGLADTDTQYF.

The chain joins TRBV18 to TRBJ1-1; D possibly corresponds to TRBD1 (6 bases). CDR1 is KGHSH and CDR2 is LQKENI in the germline V gene. V lost 2 bases to trimming and J lost 1 base, with 8 bases between them. The CDR3 covers 14 residues. CDR3 in DNA: TGTGCCAGCTCACCAAGGACAGAGAACACTGAAGCTTTCTTT. It codes for CASSPRTENTEAFF.

The V call is TRBV29-1, the J call TRBJ2-1; tentative D call: TRBD1 (5 bases). Per the germline V gene, CDR1 is SQVTM and CDR2 is ANQGSEA. With 2 bases removed from V and 0 bases from J, the gap between germline ends came to 8 bases. This CDR3 is 14 amino acids long. The CDR3 coding sequence is TGCAGCGTTGAATGGGGCCGCTCCTACAATGAGCAGTTCTTC. Translating it yields CSVEWGRSYNEQFF.

As for this clone: Other DNA variants within this sample encode the same CDR3. This sequence joins TRBV5-4 and TRBJ1-1; D may be TRBD1 (6 bases). V dropped 4 bases and J dropped 1 base, with 8 bases sitting between them. CDR1 is SGHNT and CDR2 is YYREEE in the germline V gene (reference sequence). The CDR3 loop spans 13 amino acids. CDR3 protein: CASSLQGNTEAFF. In DNA, the CDR3 is TGTGCCAGCAGCCTACAGGGGAACACTGAAGCTTTCTTT.

V and J are TRBV5-1 and TRBJ2-6; 10 positions match TRBD2. The CDR3 runs to 18 residues. Germline V gene lookup returns CDR1 SGHRS and CDR2 YFSETQ. V dropped 3 bases and J dropped 0; count of bases not matched to a gene: 6. This CDR3 is CASSSGLAVSSGANVLTF. CDR3 coding DNA: TGCGCCAGCAGCTCAGGACTAGCGGTTAGCTCTGGGGCCAACGTCCTGACTTTC. The whole variable domain, remainder taken from reference TRBV5-1 and TRBJ2-6, is KAGVTQTPRYLIKTRGQQVTLSCSPISGHRSVSWYQQTPGQGLQFLFEYFSETQRNKGNFPGRFSGRQFSNSRSEMNVSTLELGDSALYLCASSSGLAVSSGANVLTFGAGSRLTVL.

This chain links TRBV27 with TRBJ2-7, with D possibly being TRBD1 (6 bases). CDR3 length: 14 amino acids. The V gene's germline CDR1 is MNHEY and CDR2 SMNVEV (reference sequence). V lost 4 bases to trimming and J lost 7 bases, with 17 bases between them. This CDR3 is CASSSVQGPGEQYF. The DNA of the CDR3 is TGTGCCAGCAGTTCTGTACAGGGCCCAGGGGAGCAGTACTTC.

The rearrangement joins TRBV14 to TRBJ1-2; TRBD1 is a possible D gene (6 bases). V shed 1 base and J shed 7 bases, with 13 bases lying between them. The CDR3 contains 14 residues. CDR1 and CDR2 from the germline V gene are SGHDN and FVKESK. CDR3 bases: TGTGCCAGCAGCCAAGCGTCCGGGGGCCCTGGCTACACCTTC. This encodes CASSQASGGPGYTF.

The rearrangement joins TRBV28 to TRBJ2-1; 9 bases map to TRBD1. Per the germline V gene, CDR1 is MDHEN and CDR2 is SYDVKM. CDR3 size: 16 residues. V lost 5 bases to trimming and J lost 6 bases; unmatched junction nucleotides: 11. As DNA, the CDR3 is TGTGCCAGCAGTCCGGACAGGGGACCTGGCTTCAATGAGCAGTTCTTC. The encoded protein is CASSPDRGPGFNEQFF.

V is TRBV6-5 and J is TRBJ1-1; no reliable D call. CDR1 is MNHEY, CDR2 SVGAGI, per germline. This CDR3 region has 15 residues. Deletions cut 5 bases from V and 4 bases from J, with 17 bases between. The CDR3 loop is CASSTFSRKGTEAFF. Written as DNA, the CDR3 is TGTGCCAGCAGTACGTTTTCCAGAAAGGGCACTGAAGCTTTCTTT.

The V and J genes are TRBV30 and TRBJ1-1, with D perhaps matching TRBD1 (5 bases). Trimming cost V 2 bases and J 0 bases, with 19 bases left between them. The CDR3 runs to 17 residues. The germline CDR1 and CDR2 sequences are GTSNPN and SVGIG (reference sequence). The CDR3 nucleotides read TGTGCCTGGAGTAAAGGGGCCTTGGCGGGCATGAACACTGAAGCTTTCTTT. Protein: CAWSKGALAGMNTEAFF.

The chain links TRBV7-8 to TRBJ1-1; tentatively, D is TRBD1 (6 bases). The V gene's germline CDR1 is SGHVS and CDR2 FQNEAQ. The CDR3 extends over 17 amino acids. V was trimmed by 2 bases and J by 4 bases, leaving 20 bases between them. CDR3 sequence (DNA): TGTGCCAGCAGCTTACTGGGACGCTGGGGGGCGGGCACTGAAGCTTTCTTT. Encoded protein: CASSLLGRWGAGTEAFF.

This chain links TRBV5-6 with TRBJ2-5; tentative D call: TRBD2 (6 bases). V dropped 3 bases and J dropped 5 bases, with 14 bases sitting between them. Per the germline V gene, CDR1 is SGHDT and CDR2 is YYEEEE. The CDR3 contains 14 residues. CDR3 in DNA: TGTGCCAGCAGCTCCGGGAGACCCTTGGAGACCCAGTACTTC. Translating gives CASSSGRPLETQYF.

DNA of the CDR3: TGCGCCAGCAGCCAAATAGGAGCCCCTGAAGCTTTCTTT. This sequence encodes CASSQIGAPEAFF. The chain combines TRBV4-1 with TRBJ1-1; the D is unclear. Germline V lookup: CDR1 MGHRA, CDR2 YSYEKL. V lost 2 bases and J lost 6, with 10 bases in between. CDR3 length equals 13 residues.

The chain recombines TRBV6-1 with TRBJ1-5; tentatively, D is TRBD1 (6 bases). V was trimmed by 2 bases and J by 6 bases, leaving 11 bases between them. Germline-derived CDR1 and CDR2 are MNHNS and SASEGT. The CDR3 is 14 amino acids. The CDR3 DNA reads TGTGCCAGCAGTGAATCGGGGGCAGTTCAGCCCCAGCATTTT. The encoded protein is CASSESGAVQPQHF.

The chain carries TRBV6-4 and TRBJ2-7, with TRBD1 as a possible D gene (5 bases). Trimming removed 9 bases from V and 0 bases from J, with 15 bases in between. Germline-derived CDR1 and CDR2 are MRHNA and SNTAGT. The CDR3 totals 14 residues. CDR3 sequence: CASGAAGPSYEQYF. The CDR3 DNA follows: TGTGCCAGTGGGGCGGCAGGACCCTCCTACGAGCAGTACTTC.

The rearrangement links TRBV5-1 to TRBJ2-7, with 10 bases fitting TRBD1. CDR3 size: 16 residues. J was trimmed by 4 bases and V by 0 bases; bases with no gene match: 7. Germline V gives CDR1 SGHRS, CDR2 YFSETQ. CDR3 sequence: CASSLVTGTGVYEQYF. DNA of the CDR3: TGCGCCAGCAGCTTGGTTACCGGGACAGGGGTGTACGAGCAGTACTTC.

The genes are TRBV4-1 and TRBJ1-1; no clear D. Germline V gene sequence: CDR1 MGHRA, CDR2 YSYEKL. V dropped 0 bases and J dropped 2 bases, with 13 bases sitting between them. The CDR3 loop spans 16 amino acids. CDR3 amino acids: CASSQDTVSSNTEAFF. The CDR3 DNA sequence: TGCGCCAGCAGCCAAGATACAGTGAGTAGTAACACTGAAGCTTTCTTT.

The rearrangement joins TRBV6-6 to TRBJ2-1, with D possibly called TRBD1 or TRBD2 (6 bases each). The CDR3 has 14 residues. Trimming shortened V by 6 bases and J by 4 bases, and 13 bases separated the two germline ends. Germline CDR1 MNHNY, CDR2 SVGAGI (reference sequence). For the CDR3, the DNA is TGTGCCAGCAGCCCCGGGGGCGCTTACAATGAGCAGTTCTTC. Amino acids: CASSPGGAYNEQFF.

This clone was detected only once. This chain links TRBV7-9 with TRBJ2-7; TRBD2 matches at 9 bases. CDR3 length: 14 amino acids. Germline V gene data show CDR1 as SEHNR and CDR2 as FQNEAQ (reference sequence). V gave up 8 bases and J gave up 5 bases; unmatched junction bases: 10. CDR3 amino acids: CASGVSGSTNEQYF. CDR3 coding DNA: TGTGCCAGCGGCGTTAGCGGGAGTACTAACGAGCAGTACTTC.

The chain couples TRBV6-1 to TRBJ2-2; 8 bases fit TRBD2. The CDR3 is 16 residues long. The J segment lost 5 bases and the V segment lost 2 bases, leaving 7 bases of the junction unmatched. Per germline, CDR1 MNHNS and CDR2 SASEGT. In DNA, the CDR3 is TGTGCCAGCAGTGAAAAACGGCCTAGCGGGACCGGGGAGCTGTTTTTT. Its translation: CASSEKRPSGTGELFF.

CDR3 DNA: TGCGCCAGCAGCTTAAAACAGGGGGCCTCAGAGACCCAGTACTTC. Translating gives CASSLKQGASETQYF. This chain uses TRBV5-1 with TRBJ2-5; TRBD1 aligns across 9 bases. CDR1 is SGHRS and CDR2 is YFSETQ in the germline V gene. V dropped 2 bases and J dropped 4; count of bases not matched to a gene: 6. The CDR3 is made up of 15 amino acids.